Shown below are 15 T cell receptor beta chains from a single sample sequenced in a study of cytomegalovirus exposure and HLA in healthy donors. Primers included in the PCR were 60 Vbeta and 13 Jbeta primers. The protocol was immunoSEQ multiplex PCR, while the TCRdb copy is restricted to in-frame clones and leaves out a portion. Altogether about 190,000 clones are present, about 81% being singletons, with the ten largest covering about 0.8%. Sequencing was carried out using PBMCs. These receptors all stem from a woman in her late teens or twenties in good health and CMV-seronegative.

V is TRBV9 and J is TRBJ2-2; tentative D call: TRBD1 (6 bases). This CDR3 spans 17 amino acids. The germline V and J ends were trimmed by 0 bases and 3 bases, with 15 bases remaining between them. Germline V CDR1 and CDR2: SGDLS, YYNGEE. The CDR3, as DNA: TGTGCCAGCAGCGTAGTTGGGCAGGGGAACCACACCGGGGAGCTGTTTTTT. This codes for CASSVVGQGNHTGELFF.

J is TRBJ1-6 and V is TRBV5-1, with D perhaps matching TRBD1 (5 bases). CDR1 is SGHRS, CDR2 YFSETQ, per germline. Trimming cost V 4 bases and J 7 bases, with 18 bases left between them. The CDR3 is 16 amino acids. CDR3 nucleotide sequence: TGCGCCAGCAGCCCAGGGATGGGAGGGTTAAATTCACCCCTCCACTTT. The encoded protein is CASSPGMGGLNSPLHF. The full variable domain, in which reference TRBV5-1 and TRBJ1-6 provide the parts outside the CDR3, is KAGVTQTPRYLIKTRGQQVTLSCSPISGHRSVSWYQQTPGQGLQFLFEYFSETQRNKGNFPGRFSGRQFSNSRSEMNVSTLELGDSALYLCASSPGMGGLNSPLHFGNGTRLTVT.

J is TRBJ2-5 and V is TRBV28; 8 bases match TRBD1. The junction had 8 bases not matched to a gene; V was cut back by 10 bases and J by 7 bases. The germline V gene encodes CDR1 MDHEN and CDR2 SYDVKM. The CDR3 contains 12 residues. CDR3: CATRGLVGTQYF. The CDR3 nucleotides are TGTGCCACCAGGGGGCTTGTAGGGACCCAGTACTTC.

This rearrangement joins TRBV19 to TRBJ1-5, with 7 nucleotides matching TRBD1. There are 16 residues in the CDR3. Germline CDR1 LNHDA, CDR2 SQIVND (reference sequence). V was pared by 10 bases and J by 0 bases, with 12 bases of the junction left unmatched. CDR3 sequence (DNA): TGTGCCACCTCGGGGCAGGGGGTCTTTAGCAATCAGCCCCAGCATTTT. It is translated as CATSGQGVFSNQPQHF. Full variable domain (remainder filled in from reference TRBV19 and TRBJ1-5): DGGITQSPKYLFRKEGQNVTLSCEQNLNHDAMYWYRQDPGQGLRLIYYSQIVNDFQKGDIAEGYSVSREKKESFPLTVTSAQKNPTAFYLCATSGQGVFSNQPQHFGDGTRLSIL.

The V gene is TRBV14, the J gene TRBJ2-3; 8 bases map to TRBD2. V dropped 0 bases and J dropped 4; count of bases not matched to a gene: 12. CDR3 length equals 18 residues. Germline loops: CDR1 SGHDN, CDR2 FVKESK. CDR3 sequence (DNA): TGTGCCAGCAGCCAAGATTTGACGGGGGGGCCTCCCCCAGATACGCAGTATTTT. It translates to CASSQDLTGGPPPDTQYF.

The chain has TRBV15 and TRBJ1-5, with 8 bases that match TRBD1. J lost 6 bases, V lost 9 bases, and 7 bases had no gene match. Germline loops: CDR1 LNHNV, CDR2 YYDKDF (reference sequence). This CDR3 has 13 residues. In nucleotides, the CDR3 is TGTGCCACGACCGGACAGGGAAGTCAGCCCCAGCATTTT. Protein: CATTGQGSQPQHF. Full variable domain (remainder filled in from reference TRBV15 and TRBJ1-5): DAMVIQNPRYQVTQFGKPVTLSCSQTLNHNVMYWYQQKSSQAPKLLFHYYDKDFNNEADTPDNFQSRRPNTSFCFLDIRSPGLGDTAMYLCATTGQGSQPQHFGDGTRLSIL.

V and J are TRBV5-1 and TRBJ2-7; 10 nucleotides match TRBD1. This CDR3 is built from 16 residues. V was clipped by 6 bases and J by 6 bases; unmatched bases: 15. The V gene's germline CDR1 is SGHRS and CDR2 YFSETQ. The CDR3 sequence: CASTPDRGQIPVEQYF. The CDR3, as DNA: TGCGCCAGCACCCCCGACAGGGGGCAAATCCCAGTCGAGCAGTACTTC.

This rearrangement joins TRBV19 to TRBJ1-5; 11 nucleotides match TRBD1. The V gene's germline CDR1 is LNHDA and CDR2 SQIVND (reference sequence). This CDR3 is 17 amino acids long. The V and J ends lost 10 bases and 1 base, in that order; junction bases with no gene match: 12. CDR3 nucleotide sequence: TGTGCCACTACCCGGACAGGGGGCGCTTTAAGCAATCAGCCCCAGCATTTT. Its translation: CATTRTGGALSNQPQHF. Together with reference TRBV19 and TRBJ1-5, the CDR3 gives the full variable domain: DGGITQSPKYLFRKEGQNVTLSCEQNLNHDAMYWYRQDPGQGLRLIYYSQIVNDFQKGDIAEGYSVSREKKESFPLTVTSAQKNPTAFYLCATTRTGGALSNQPQHFGDGTRLSIL.

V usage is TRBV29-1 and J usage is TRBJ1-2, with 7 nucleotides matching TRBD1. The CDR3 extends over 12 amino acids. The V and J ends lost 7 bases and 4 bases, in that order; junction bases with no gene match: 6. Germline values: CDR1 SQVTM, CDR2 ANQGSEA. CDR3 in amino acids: CSAQRDSYGYTF. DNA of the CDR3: TGCAGCGCCCAACGGGACAGCTATGGCTACACCTTC.

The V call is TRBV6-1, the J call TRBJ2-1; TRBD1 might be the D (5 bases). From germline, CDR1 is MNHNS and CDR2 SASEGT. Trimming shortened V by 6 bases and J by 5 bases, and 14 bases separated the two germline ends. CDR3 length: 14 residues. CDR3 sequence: CASRKETVNNEQFF. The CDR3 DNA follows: TGTGCCAGCAGGAAGGAGACAGTGAACAATGAGCAGTTCTTC.

CDR3 protein: CASSPRTTTYEQYF. The CDR3 nucleotides read TGTGCCAGCAGTCCCCGGACTACCACCTACGAGCAGTACTTC. This rearrangement joins TRBV28 to TRBJ2-7; maybe TRBD2 (6 bases). Germline V gene sequence: CDR1 MDHEN, CDR2 SYDVKM. V was trimmed by 5 bases and J by 2 bases, leaving 13 bases between them. CDR3 length: 14 residues. The full variable domain, with the rest looked up from reference TRBV28 and TRBJ2-7, is DVKVTQSSRYLVKRTGEKVFLECVQDMDHENMFWYRQDPGLGLRLIYFSYDVKMKEKGDIPEGYSVSREKKERFSLILESASTNQTSMYLCASSPRTTTYEQYFGPGTRLTVT.

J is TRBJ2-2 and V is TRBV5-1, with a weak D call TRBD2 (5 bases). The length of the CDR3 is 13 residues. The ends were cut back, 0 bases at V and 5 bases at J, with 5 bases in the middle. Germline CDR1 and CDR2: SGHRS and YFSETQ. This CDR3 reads CASSLGGTGELFF. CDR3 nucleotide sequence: TGCGCCAGCAGCTTGGGAGGGACCGGGGAGCTGTTTTTT.

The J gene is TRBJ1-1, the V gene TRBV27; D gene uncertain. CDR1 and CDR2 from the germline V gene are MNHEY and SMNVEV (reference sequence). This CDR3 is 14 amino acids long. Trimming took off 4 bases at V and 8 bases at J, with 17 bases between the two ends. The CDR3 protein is CASSSGVSRSEAFF. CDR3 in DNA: TGTGCCAGCAGTTCTGGAGTAAGCCGGTCCGAAGCTTTCTTT.

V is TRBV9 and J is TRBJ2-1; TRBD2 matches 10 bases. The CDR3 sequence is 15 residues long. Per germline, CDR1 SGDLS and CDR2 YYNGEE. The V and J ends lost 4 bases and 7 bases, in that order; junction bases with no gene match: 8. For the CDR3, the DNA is TGTGCCAGCAGCCGGACTAGCGGCCTAGCGAATGAGCAGTTCTTC. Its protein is CASSRTSGLANEQFF.

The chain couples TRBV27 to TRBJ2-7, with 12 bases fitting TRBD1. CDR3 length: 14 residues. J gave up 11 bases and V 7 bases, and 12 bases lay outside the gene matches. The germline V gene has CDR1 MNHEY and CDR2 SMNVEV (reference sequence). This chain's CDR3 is CASTDSGTGGLKYF. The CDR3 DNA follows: TGTGCCAGCACCGACTCCGGGACAGGGGGCTTGAAGTACTTC.